This TCR beta chain was documented in a study of cytomegalovirus exposure and HLA in healthy donors. Regarding the study as a whole: The likely explanation for a cluster of highly shared sequence variants was sequencing artifact. Beyond CMV serostatus, there was no information to go on about immune exposure.

Vbeta (60) and Jbeta (13) primers were used in the PCR. Clones were read by immunoSEQ multiplex PCR, and TCRdb kept only the in-frame ones, dropping some. The sample consists of more than 150,000 clones, more than 65% of them appearing once. On this clone itself: Its antigen is still unknown.

This receptor was obtained from a man in his fifties or sixties in good health and CMV-seronegative. Sequencing input: PBMCs.

The CDR3 nucleotides are TGTGCCAGCAGCCAAGTACTCTACAATGAGCAGTTCTTC. This codes for CASSQVLYNEQFF. This chain connects TRBV14 to TRBJ2-1; D call uncertain. This CDR3 region has 13 residues. CDR1 and CDR2 from the germline V gene are SGHDN and FVKESK. Between the trimmed V and J ends, which lost 1 base and 3 bases, there was a span of 4 bases.